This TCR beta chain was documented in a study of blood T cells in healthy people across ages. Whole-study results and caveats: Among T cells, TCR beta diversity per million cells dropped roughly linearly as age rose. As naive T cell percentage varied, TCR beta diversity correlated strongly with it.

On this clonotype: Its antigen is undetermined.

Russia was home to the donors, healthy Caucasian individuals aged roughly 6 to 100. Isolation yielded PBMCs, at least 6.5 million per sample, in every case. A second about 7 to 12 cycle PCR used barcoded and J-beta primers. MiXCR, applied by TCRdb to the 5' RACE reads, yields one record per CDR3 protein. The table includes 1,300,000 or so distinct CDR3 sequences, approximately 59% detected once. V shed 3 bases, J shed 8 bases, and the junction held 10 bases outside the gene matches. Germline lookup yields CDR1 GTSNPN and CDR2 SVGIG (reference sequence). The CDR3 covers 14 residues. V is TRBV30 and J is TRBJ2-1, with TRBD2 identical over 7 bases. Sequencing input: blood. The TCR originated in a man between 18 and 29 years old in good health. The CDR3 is CAWSYGLGMDEQFF. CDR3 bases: TGTGCCTGGAGCTATGGACTAGGGATGGATGAGCAGTTCTTC.